The rows below give T cell receptor beta chains drawn from one sample of a study of a mutant IDH1 vaccine in newly diagnosed glioma. No antigen has been assigned to these receptors. Method: immunoSEQ multiplex PCR; TCRdb's copy keeps in-frame clones and lacks some. The sample consists of about 68,000 clones, less than 90% of them appearing once. The starting material was PBMCs, obtained from a glioma patient whose treatment included an IDH1 peptide vaccine. Receptors were obtained from a man aged 18 to 29 with glioma. Each CDR3 is given with its conserved first and last residue. D genes are given only for firm matches. Where a row states a size, it is once, few, many or the class of an expanded clone; other rows omit it.

>TRBD1|TRBV5-1|TRBJ2-7|.
CASSLFRQGSSYEQYF
TGCGCCAGCAGCTTGTTTCGACAGGGGAGCTCCTACGAGCAGTACTTC
>.|TRBV27|TRBJ1-2|few
CASSYYGYTF
TGTGCCAGCAGCTACTATGGCTACACCTTC
>TRBD1|TRBV7-2|TRBJ1-4|.
CASSHRTGGDEKLFF
TGTGCCAGCAGCCACCGGACAGGGGGCGATGAAAAACTGTTTTTT
>TRBD2|TRBV5-1|TRBJ2-1|.
CASSPMREGHNEQFF
TGCGCCAGCAGCCCAATGCGGGAGGGCCACAATGAGCAGTTCTTC
>TRBD1|TRBV28|TRBJ1-2|.
CASGVTGVIRPTF
TGTGCCAGCGGAGTTACAGGGGTGATTAGGCCCACCTTC
>.|TRBV7-9|TRBJ2-1|once
CASSLSYNEQFF
TGTGCCAGCAGCTTATCCTACAATGAGCAGTTCTTC
>.|TRBV19|TRBJ2-1|.
CASSIVGKPREQFF
TGTGCCAGTAGTATAGTTGGGAAACCCCGTGAGCAGTTCTTC
>TRBD2|TRBV19|TRBJ2-3|.
CASRSRGLATDTQYF
TGTGCCAGTAGATCTCGAGGACTAGCAACAGATACGCAGTATTTT
>.|TRBV18|TRBJ2-3|.
CASSPFSGTPDTQYF
TGTGCCAGCTCACCATTTTCTGGGACCCCAGATACGCAGTATTTT
>.|TRBV15|TRBJ2-7|.
CATSSWQLTYEQYF
TGTGCCACCAGCAGCTGGCAGTTGACCTACGAGCAGTACTTC
>.|TRBV5-1|TRBJ1-2|.
CASSPFGGGNYGYTF
TGCGCCAGCAGCCCCTTTGGGGGAGGTAACTATGGCTACACCTTC
>.|TRBV2|TRBJ1-2|once
CASSEVYGYGYTF
TGTGCCAGCAGTGAAGTTTACGGCTATGGCTACACCTTC
>.|TRBV15|TRBJ1-5|few
CATSRVSDQPQHF
TGTGCCACCAGCAGAGTATCGGATCAGCCCCAGCATTTT
>.|TRBV4-3|TRBJ1-5|.
CASSRGVVNQPQHF
TGCGCCAGCAGCAGGGGGGTGGTGAATCAGCCCCAGCATTTT
>.|TRBV18|TRBJ2-5|.
CASSPWSPGETQYF
TGTGCCAGCTCCCCCTGGTCACCTGGGGAGACCCAGTACTTC
>TRBD1|TRBV19|TRBJ1-2|.
CASSPGGAPFGYTF
TGTGCCAGTAGTCCAGGGGGGGCACCTTTTGGCTACACCTTC
>.|TRBV28|TRBJ1-1|.
CASMANTEAFF
TGTGCCAGCATGGCAAACACTGAAGCTTTCTTT